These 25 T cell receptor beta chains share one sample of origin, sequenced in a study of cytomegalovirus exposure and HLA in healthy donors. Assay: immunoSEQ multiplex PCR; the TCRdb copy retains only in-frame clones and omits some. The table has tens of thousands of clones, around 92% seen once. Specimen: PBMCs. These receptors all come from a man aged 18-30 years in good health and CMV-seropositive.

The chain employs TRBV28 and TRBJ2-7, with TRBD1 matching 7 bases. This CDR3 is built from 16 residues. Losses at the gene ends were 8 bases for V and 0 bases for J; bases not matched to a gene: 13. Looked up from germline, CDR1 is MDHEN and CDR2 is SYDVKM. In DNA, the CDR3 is TGTGCCAGCGCGACAGGGTCCATCTTTAGCTCCTACGAGCAGTACTTC. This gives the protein CASATGSIFSSYEQYF.

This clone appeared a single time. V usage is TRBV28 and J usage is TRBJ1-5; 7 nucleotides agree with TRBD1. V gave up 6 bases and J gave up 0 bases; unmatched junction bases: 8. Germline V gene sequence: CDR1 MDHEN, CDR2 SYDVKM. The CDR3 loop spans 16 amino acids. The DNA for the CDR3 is TGTGCCAGCAGAAACAGGGGTCCTTATAGCAATCAGCCCCAGCATTTT. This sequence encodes CASRNRGPYSNQPQHF.

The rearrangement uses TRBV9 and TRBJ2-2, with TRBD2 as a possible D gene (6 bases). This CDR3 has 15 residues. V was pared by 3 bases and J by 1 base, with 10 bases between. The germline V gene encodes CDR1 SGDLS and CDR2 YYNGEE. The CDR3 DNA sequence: TGTGCCAGCAGCGGGGCGGGGCAGAACACCGGGGAGCTGTTTTTT. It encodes CASSGAGQNTGELFF. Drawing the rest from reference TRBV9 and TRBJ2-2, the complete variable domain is DSGVTQTPKHLITATGQRVTLRCSPRSGDLSVYWYQQSLDQGLQFLIQYYNGEERAKGNILERFSAQQFPDLHSELNLSSLELGDSALYFCASSGAGQNTGELFFGEGSRLTVL.

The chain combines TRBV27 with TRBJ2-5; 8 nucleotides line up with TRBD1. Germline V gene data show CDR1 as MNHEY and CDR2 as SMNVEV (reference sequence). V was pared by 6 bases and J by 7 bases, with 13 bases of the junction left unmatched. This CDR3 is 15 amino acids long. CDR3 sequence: CASRTGQGPLGTQYF. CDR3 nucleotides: TGTGCCAGCAGAACAGGACAGGGCCCTTTGGGGACCCAGTACTTC.

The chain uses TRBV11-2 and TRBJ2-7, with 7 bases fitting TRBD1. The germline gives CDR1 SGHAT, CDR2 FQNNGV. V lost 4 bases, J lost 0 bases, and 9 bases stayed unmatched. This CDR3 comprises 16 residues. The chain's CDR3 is CASSSLGGLPSYEQYF. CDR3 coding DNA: TGTGCCAGCAGCTCGTTAGGGGGCTTGCCCTCCTACGAGCAGTACTTC. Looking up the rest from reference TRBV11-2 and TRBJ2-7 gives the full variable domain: EAGVAQSPRYKIIEKRQSVAFWCNPISGHATLYWYQQILGQGPKLLIQFQNNGVVDDSQLPKDRFSAERLKGVDSTLKIQPAKLEDSAVYLCASSSLGGLPSYEQYFGPGTRLTVT.

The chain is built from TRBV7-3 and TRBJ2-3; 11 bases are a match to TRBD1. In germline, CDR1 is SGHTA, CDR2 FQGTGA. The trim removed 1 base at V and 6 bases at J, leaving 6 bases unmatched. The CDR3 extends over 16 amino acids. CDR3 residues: CASSLSRGQGEDTQYF. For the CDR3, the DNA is TGTGCCAGCAGCTTAAGCCGGGGACAGGGGGAGGATACGCAGTATTTT.

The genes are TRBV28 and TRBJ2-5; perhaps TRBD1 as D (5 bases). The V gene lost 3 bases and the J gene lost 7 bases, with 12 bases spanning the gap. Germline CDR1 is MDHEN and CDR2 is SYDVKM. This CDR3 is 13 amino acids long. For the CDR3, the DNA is TGTGCCAGCAGTTTGCAGGGCCCACGGACCCAGTACTTC. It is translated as CASSLQGPRTQYF.

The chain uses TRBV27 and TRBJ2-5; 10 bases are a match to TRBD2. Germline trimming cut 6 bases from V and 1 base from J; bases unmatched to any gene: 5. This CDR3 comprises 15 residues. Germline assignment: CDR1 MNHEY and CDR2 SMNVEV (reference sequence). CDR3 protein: CASRRTSGRQETQYF. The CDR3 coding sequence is TGTGCCAGCAGGCGGACTAGCGGCCGCCAAGAGACCCAGTACTTC.

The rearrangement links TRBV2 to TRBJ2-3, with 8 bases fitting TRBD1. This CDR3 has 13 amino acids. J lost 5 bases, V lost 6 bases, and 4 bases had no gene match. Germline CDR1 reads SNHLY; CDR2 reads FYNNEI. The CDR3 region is CASSDRGVDTQYF. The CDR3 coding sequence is TGTGCCAGCAGCGACAGGGGAGTAGATACGCAGTATTTT.

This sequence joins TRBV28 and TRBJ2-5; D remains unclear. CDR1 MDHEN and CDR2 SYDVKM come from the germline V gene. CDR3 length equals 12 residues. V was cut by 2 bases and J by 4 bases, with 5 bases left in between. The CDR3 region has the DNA TGTGCCAGCAGTTTAGGGCCAGAGACCCAGTACTTC. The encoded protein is CASSLGPETQYF.

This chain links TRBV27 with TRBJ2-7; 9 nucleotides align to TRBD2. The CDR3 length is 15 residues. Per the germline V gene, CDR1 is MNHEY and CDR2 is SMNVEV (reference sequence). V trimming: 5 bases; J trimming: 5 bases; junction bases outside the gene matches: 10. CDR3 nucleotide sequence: TGTGCCAGCAGTCCTGTAGCGGGAGTTTCCAACGAGCAGTACTTC. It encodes CASSPVAGVSNEQYF.

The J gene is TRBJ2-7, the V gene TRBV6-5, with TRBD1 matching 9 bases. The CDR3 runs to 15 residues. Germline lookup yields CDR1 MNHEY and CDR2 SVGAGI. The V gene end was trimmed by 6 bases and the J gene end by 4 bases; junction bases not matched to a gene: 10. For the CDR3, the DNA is TGTGCCAGCAGATCCGGCGGGACAGGGATGTACGAGCAGTACTTC. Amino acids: CASRSGGTGMYEQYF.

The DNA of the CDR3 is TGTGCCAGCAGCCCACAGGCCAGGACGGGTGAGCAGTTCTTC. Translated: CASSPQARTGEQFF. The chain carries TRBV7-3 and TRBJ2-1, with a possible D match to TRBD1 (5 bases). The germline gives CDR1 SGHTA, CDR2 FQGTGA. The CDR3 totals 14 residues. The V gene lost 5 bases and the J gene lost 9 bases, with 17 bases spanning the gap.

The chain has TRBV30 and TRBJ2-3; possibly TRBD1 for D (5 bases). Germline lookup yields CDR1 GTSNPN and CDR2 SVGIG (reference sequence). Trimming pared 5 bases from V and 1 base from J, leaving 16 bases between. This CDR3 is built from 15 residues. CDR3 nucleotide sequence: TGTGCCTGGGGTCTTACAGGCCTGGGCACAGATACGCAGTATTTT. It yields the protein CAWGLTGLGTDTQYF.

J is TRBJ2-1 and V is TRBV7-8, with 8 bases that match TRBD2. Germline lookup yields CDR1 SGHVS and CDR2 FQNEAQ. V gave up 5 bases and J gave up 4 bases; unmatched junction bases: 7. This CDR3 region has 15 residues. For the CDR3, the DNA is TGTGCCAGCAGCCGGCCGGGGACTAGTTACAATGAGCAGTTCTTC. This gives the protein CASSRPGTSYNEQFF. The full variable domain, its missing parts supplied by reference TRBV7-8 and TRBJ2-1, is GAGVSQSPRYKVAKRGQDVALRCDPISGHVSLFWYQQALGQGPEFLTYFQNEAQLDKSGLPSDRFFAERPEGSVSTLKIQRTQQEDSAVYLCASSRPGTSYNEQFFGPGTRLTVL.

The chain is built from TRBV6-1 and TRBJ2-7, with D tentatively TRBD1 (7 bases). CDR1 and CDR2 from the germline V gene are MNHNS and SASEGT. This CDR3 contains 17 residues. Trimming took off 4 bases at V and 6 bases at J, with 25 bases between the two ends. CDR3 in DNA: TGTGCCAGCAGTGCAGACCTCAGACAGGGAGGTCTGGGCGAGCAGTACTTC. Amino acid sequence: CASSADLRQGGLGEQYF.

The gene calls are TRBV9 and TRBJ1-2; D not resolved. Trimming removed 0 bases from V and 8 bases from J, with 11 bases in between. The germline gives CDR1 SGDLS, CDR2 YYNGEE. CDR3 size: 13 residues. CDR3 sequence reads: CASSVDGQVGYTF. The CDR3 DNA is TGTGCCAGCAGCGTAGATGGGCAGGTCGGCTACACCTTC.

The CDR3 DNA reads TGTGCCAGCAGCTTACGGCACGGGAGGGCCGACTACAATGAGCAGTTCTTC. Residues: CASSLRHGRADYNEQFF. V and J are TRBV7-8 and TRBJ2-1; 8 nucleotides agree with TRBD2. Germline values: CDR1 SGHVS, CDR2 FQNEAQ. Trimming took 2 bases from V and 3 from J; bases not matched to a gene: 9. The CDR3 has 17 amino acids.

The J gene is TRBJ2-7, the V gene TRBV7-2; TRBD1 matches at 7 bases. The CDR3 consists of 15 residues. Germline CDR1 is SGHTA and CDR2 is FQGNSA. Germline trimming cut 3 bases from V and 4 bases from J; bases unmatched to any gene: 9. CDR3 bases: TGTGCCAGCAGCTTCCAGACAGGGTTAGGATACGAGCAGTACTTC. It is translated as CASSFQTGLGYEQYF.

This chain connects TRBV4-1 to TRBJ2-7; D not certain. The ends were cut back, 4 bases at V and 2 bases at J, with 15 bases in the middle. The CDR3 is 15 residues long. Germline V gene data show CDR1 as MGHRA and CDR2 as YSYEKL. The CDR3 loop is CASSPIAAAPYEQYF. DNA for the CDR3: TGCGCCAGCAGCCCCATAGCCGCGGCCCCCTACGAGCAGTACTTC.

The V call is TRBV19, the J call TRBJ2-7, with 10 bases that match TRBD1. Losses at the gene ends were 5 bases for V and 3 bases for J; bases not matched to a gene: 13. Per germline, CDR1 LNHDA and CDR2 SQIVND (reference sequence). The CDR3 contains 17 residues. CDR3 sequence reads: CASSLRVTGTGDYEQYF. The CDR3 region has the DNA TGTGCCAGTAGTCTGCGGGTGACCGGGACAGGGGACTACGAGCAGTACTTC.

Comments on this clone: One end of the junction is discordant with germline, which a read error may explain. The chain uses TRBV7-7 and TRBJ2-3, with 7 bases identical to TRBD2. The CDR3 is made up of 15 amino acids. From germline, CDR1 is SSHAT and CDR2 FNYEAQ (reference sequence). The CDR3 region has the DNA TGTGCTAGCAGCTTAGGGAGGGCAAGGTCAGATACGCAGTATTTT. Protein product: CASSLGRARSDTQYF.

CDR3 nucleotide sequence: TGTGCCAGCAGCGGTGCGGGTTCGGGGGAGACCCAGTACTTC. Translation: CASSGAGSGETQYF. The J gene is TRBJ2-5, the V gene TRBV28; maybe TRBD2 (5 bases). The germline V and J ends were trimmed by 6 bases and 5 bases, with 16 bases remaining between them. CDR3 size: 14 residues. Germline CDR1 reads MDHEN; CDR2 reads SYDVKM.

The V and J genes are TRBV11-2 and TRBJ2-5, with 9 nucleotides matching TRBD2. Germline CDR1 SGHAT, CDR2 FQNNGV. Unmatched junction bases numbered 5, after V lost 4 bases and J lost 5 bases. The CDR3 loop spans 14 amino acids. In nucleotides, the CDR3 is TGTGCCAGCAGCTCGGGACTAGCTAGGGAGACCCAGTACTTC. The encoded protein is CASSSGLARETQYF.

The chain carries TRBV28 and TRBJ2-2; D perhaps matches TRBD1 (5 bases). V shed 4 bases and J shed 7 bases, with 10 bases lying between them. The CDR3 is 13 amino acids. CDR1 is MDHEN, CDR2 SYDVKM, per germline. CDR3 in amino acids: CASSSGLGGELFF. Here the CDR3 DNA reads TGTGCCAGCAGTTCAGGGTTAGGCGGGGAGCTGTTTTTT.